Listed here are 23 T cell receptor beta chains from one sample, sequenced in a study of blood T cell repertoires in COVID-19. Here immunoSEQ multiplex PCR was the method, and the copy in TCRdb shows in-frame clones only, minus some. The sample shows under 400,000 clones, about nine tenths of them seen only once. The sequenced material came from PBMCs or T cells enriched from blood (not recorded which). Receptors were obtained from a woman in her 30s who had been exposed to COVID-19.

This clone was observed once. The rearrangement links TRBV5-1 to TRBJ1-1; the D is unclear. Per the germline V gene, CDR1 is SGHRS and CDR2 is YFSETQ. V was clipped by 4 bases and J by 1 base, with 17 bases between them. The CDR3 runs 16 residues. In DNA, the CDR3 is TGCGCCAGCAGCAAACATTCCGACACCAGGAACACTGAAGCTTTCTTT. Residues: CASSKHSDTRNTEAFF.

The chain couples TRBV19 to TRBJ2-7; TRBD1 matches at 10 bases. Germline V gene data show CDR1 as LNHDA and CDR2 as SQIVND (reference sequence). V shed 2 bases, J shed 2 bases, and the junction held 6 bases outside the gene matches. The CDR3 runs to 16 residues. This CDR3 reads CASSIKSGTGAYEQYF. CDR3 coding DNA: TGTGCCAGTAGTATAAAGTCCGGGACAGGGGCCTACGAGCAGTACTTC.

V is TRBV19 and J is TRBJ1-4; D gene unclear. CDR3 length: 15 residues. Per germline, CDR1 LNHDA and CDR2 SQIVND (reference sequence). The V end lost 7 bases, the J end lost 0 bases, and 12 bases lay between the germline ends. The CDR3 DNA sequence: TGTGCCAGTATCCCCAGTCCTTCAACTAATGAAAAACTGTTTTTT. It is translated as CASIPSPSTNEKLFF.

The gene calls are TRBV18 and TRBJ1-1, with 8 positions matching TRBD1. The V gene's germline CDR1 is KGHSH and CDR2 LQKENI. The V segment lost 1 base and the J segment 0 bases; nucleotides outside the gene matches: 4. The CDR3 is 16 residues long. Here the CDR3 DNA reads TGTGCCAGCTCACCACTCACGGACAGGGTGAACACTGAAGCTTTCTTT. Residues: CASSPLTDRVNTEAFF.

Only one count was recorded for this clone. The chain joins TRBV7-8 to TRBJ1-2; TRBD1 matches 7 bases. There are 16 residues in the CDR3. Germline values: CDR1 SGHVS, CDR2 FQNEAQ. The trim removed 4 bases at V and 3 bases at J, leaving 11 bases unmatched. The CDR3 DNA sequence: TGTGCCAGCAGCTCCTCCTCGTCGACAGGGTACTATGGCTACACCTTC. Its translation is CASSSSSSTGYYGYTF.

This clone was counted a few times. The rearrangement joins TRBV19 to TRBJ1-5, with 8 bases lining up with TRBD1. Germline assignment: CDR1 LNHDA and CDR2 SQIVND (reference sequence). The CDR3 length is 15 residues. The V segment lost 4 bases and the J segment 4 bases; nucleotides outside the gene matches: 6. Here the CDR3 reads CASSTGTGTNQPQHF. Written as DNA, the CDR3 is TGTGCCAGTAGTACCGGGACAGGTACGAATCAGCCCCAGCATTTT.

V is TRBV24-1 and J is TRBJ2-3, with TRBD2 identical over 10 bases. The CDR3 length is 16 residues. CDR1 KGHDR and CDR2 SFDVKD come from the germline V gene. J was trimmed by 2 bases and V by 0 bases; bases with no gene match: 1. The CDR3 DNA reads as TGTGCCACCAGTGATTTGACTAGCGGGAACACAGATACGCAGTATTTT. Encoded protein: CATSDLTSGNTDTQYF.

Remarks on this clone: This CDR3 is also generated by other DNA sequences in the sample. The chain joins TRBV27 to TRBJ1-2, with 9 bases matching TRBD1. In germline, CDR1 is MNHEY, CDR2 SMNVEV (reference sequence). With 5 bases clipped from V and 4 bases from J, the junction kept 5 bases outside the gene matches. CDR3 length: 14 amino acids. CDR3 coding DNA: TGTGCCAGCAGTCCAGGGGGACAGGGCTATGGCTACACCTTC. Amino acid sequence: CASSPGGQGYGYTF.

The CDR3 protein is CASSPGTGDTQYF. The CDR3 DNA reads as TGTGCCAGCAGTCCCGGGACAGGGGATACGCAGTATTTT. The chain has TRBV12-3 or TRBV12-4 and TRBJ2-3; 9 nucleotides agree with TRBD1. The CDR3 sequence is 13 residues long. Trimming at V came to 5 bases and at J to 6 bases, leaving 3 bases not matched to a gene.

This chain links TRBV19 with TRBJ2-7; 9 nucleotides agree with TRBD2. Germline CDR1 is LNHDA and CDR2 is SQIVND (reference sequence). The CDR3 sequence is 14 residues long. V shed 4 bases, J shed 5 bases, and the junction held 6 bases outside the gene matches. CDR3 protein: CASSSASGTDEQYF. DNA for the CDR3: TGTGCCAGTAGTAGTGCTAGCGGGACTGACGAGCAGTACTTC. The full variable domain, in which reference TRBV19 and TRBJ2-7 provide the parts outside the CDR3, is DGGITQSPKYLFRKEGQNVTLSCEQNLNHDAMYWYRQDPGQGLRLIYYSQIVNDFQKGDIAEGYSVSREKKESFPLTVTSAQKNPTAFYLCASSSASGTDEQYFGPGTRLTVT.

This chain joins TRBV27 and TRBJ2-1; D is perhaps TRBD1 (6 bases). CDR1 is MNHEY, CDR2 SMNVEV, per germline (reference sequence). CDR3 length: 15 residues. V lost 2 bases and J lost 4, with 12 bases in between. This chain's CDR3 is CASSLAGEWYNEQFF. In nucleotides, the CDR3 is TGTGCCAGCAGTTTAGCAGGGGAGTGGTACAATGAGCAGTTCTTC.

The J gene is TRBJ1-2, the V gene TRBV12-5; 9 nucleotides match TRBD1. Trimming took 2 bases from V and 7 from J; bases not matched to a gene: 8. CDR1 is LGHNT and CDR2 is FRNRAP in the germline V gene. CDR3 length equals 15 residues. The CDR3 DNA sequence: TGTGCTAGTGGTTTGTCTTCCGGGACAGGGAGTGGCTACACCTTC. It is translated as CASGLSSGTGSGYTF.

The chain joins TRBV3-1 (or the pseudogene TRBV3-2) to TRBJ1-1, with 9 bases aligning to TRBD1. With 3 bases clipped from V and 4 bases from J, the junction kept 15 bases outside the gene matches. In germline, CDR1 is LGHDT, CDR2 YNNKEL (reference sequence). This CDR3 is built from 18 residues. The CDR3 region has the DNA TGTGCCAGCAGCCATGTCGGACAGGGGATAGGGGGTAGCACTGAAGCTTTCTTT. Protein sequence: CASSHVGQGIGGSTEAFF.

The V and J genes are TRBV5-1 and TRBJ2-7; 9 bases agree with TRBD2. J gave up 2 bases and V 0 bases, and 3 bases lay outside the gene matches. The CDR3 is 15 residues long. Germline CDR1 is SGHRS and CDR2 is YFSETQ. CDR3 sequence (DNA): TGCGCCAGCAGCTTGGGAGGCGGGAGGGCCTACGAGCAGTACTTC. Its protein product is CASSLGGGRAYEQYF.

Comments on this clone: The junction does not match germline at one end; this may be a read error. The rearrangement uses TRBV7-7 and TRBJ2-2; no reliable D call. Germline CDR1 and CDR2: SSHAT and FNYEAQ (reference sequence). The CDR3 contains 19 residues. The DNA for the CDR3 is TGTGCTAGCAGCTTGGTTAGGCCCCAGGATTTTTTGTTCCCCGGGGAGCTGTTTTTT. Translating gives CASSLVRPQDFLFPGELFF.

CDR3 in DNA: TGTGCCACCAGCGATAGGACGGGCAGGGAGGGTCAGCCCCAGCATTTT. Its protein is CATSDRTGREGQPQHF. The chain uses TRBV15 and TRBJ1-5; D perhaps matches TRBD1 (5 bases). Trimming stripped 5 bases from V and 6 bases from J, with 20 bases between. The CDR3 spans 16 residues. CDR1 is LNHNV, CDR2 YYDKDF, per germline (reference sequence).

The chain uses TRBV7-3 and TRBJ2-1; 7 bases agree with TRBD2. There are 15 residues in the CDR3. J gave up 4 bases and V 0 bases, and 3 bases lay outside the gene matches. Germline values: CDR1 SGHTA, CDR2 FQGTGA. In DNA, the CDR3 is TGTGCCAGCAGCTTAACTAGCGGGTTTTACAATGAGCAGTTCTTC. This gives the protein CASSLTSGFYNEQFF.

This chain connects TRBV11-2 to TRBJ2-1; 7 nucleotides agree with TRBD2. In germline, CDR1 is SGHAT, CDR2 FQNNGV. CDR3 length: 12 amino acids. V lost 6 bases to trimming and J lost 9 bases; unmatched junction nucleotides: 5. CDR3 loop: CASRRTSGEQFF. Here the CDR3 DNA reads TGTGCCAGCAGACGGACTAGTGGTGAGCAGTTCTTC.

This chain uses TRBV9 with TRBJ2-1, with 8 nucleotides matching TRBD2. This CDR3 comprises 16 residues. Germline values: CDR1 SGDLS, CDR2 YYNGEE. V was pared by 4 bases and J by 6 bases, with 12 bases of the junction left unmatched. CDR3 amino acids: CASSPVAGHGPNEQFF. CDR3 sequence (DNA): TGTGCCAGCAGCCCGGTAGCGGGGCACGGGCCCAATGAGCAGTTCTTC.

The chain couples TRBV29-1 to TRBJ1-1; D is possibly TRBD1 (5 bases). This CDR3 has 13 amino acids. CDR1 and CDR2 from the germline V gene are SQVTM and ANQGSEA. The V and J ends lost 8 bases and 4 bases respectively, with 17 bases between them. For the CDR3, the DNA is TGCAGCTACGCCCAGGGTCTAGGCACTGAAGCTTTCTTT. Its protein is CSYAQGLGTEAFF.

The gene calls are TRBV5-1 and TRBJ2-7, with 8 bases that match TRBD1. V lost 4 bases, J lost 6 bases, and 12 bases stayed unmatched. Germline CDR1 SGHRS, CDR2 YFSETQ. This CDR3 has 15 residues. The CDR3 region has the DNA TGCGCCAGCAGCGTACCGGGACAGGCCAACGCCGAGCAGTACTTC. It specifies CASSVPGQANAEQYF.

The chain couples TRBV11-1 to TRBJ1-4, with 10 bases that match TRBD1. J was trimmed by 8 bases and V by 5 bases; bases with no gene match: 5. This CDR3 contains 14 residues. The germline V gene has CDR1 SGHAT and CDR2 FQDESV (reference sequence). CDR3 amino acids: CASSRDRGSEKLFF. In nucleotides, the CDR3 is TGTGCCAGCAGCCGGGACAGGGGTAGCGAAAAACTGTTTTTT.

The chain is built from TRBV5-1 and TRBJ1-6, with D maybe TRBD1 (5 bases). The V end was cut by 0 bases, the J end by 5 bases, with 12 bases between. CDR3 length equals 16 residues. Germline values: CDR1 SGHRS, CDR2 YFSETQ. This chain's CDR3 is CASSLGQGGNNSPLHF. Written as DNA, the CDR3 is TGCGCCAGCAGCTTGGGTCAGGGCGGAAATAATTCACCCCTCCACTTT. The full variable domain, completed using reference TRBV5-1 and TRBJ1-6, is KAGVTQTPRYLIKTRGQQVTLSCSPISGHRSVSWYQQTPGQGLQFLFEYFSETQRNKGNFPGRFSGRQFSNSRSEMNVSTLELGDSALYLCASSLGQGGNNSPLHFGNGTRLTVT.